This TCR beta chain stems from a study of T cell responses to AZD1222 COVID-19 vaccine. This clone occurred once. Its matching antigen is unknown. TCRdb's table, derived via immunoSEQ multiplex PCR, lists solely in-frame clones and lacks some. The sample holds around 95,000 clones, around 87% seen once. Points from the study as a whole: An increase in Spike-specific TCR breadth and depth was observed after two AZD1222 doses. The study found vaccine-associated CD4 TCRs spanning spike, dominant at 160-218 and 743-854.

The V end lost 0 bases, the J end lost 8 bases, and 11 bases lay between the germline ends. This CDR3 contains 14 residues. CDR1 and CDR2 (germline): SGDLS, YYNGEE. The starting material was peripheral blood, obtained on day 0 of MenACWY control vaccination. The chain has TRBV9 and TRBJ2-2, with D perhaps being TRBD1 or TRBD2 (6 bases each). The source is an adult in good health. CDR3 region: CASSVEGGTGELFF. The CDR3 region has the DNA TGTGCCAGCAGCGTAGAGGGGGGCACTGGGGAGCTGTTTTTT.